Below are 25 T cell receptor beta chains sequenced from a single sample in a study of shared clonotypes between healthy human individuals. This table comes from immunoSEQ multiplex PCR, and its TCRdb copy is limited to in-frame clones, with some not included. The table shows fewer than 1.8 million clones, with around 98.5% occurring only once. Sequencing was done on a sample of naive CD4+ T cells sorted from blood. Regarding subset: CD45RA+ positively selected. These receptors originate from a young man in good health.

The chain is built from TRBV4-1 and TRBJ2-1; a weak D match, TRBD2 (6 bases). The germline CDR1 and CDR2 sequences are MGHRA and YSYEKL. This CDR3 is built from 16 residues. The V gene lost 4 bases and the J gene lost 0 bases, with 13 bases spanning the gap. The CDR3: CASSPFLTSSYNEQFF. In DNA, the CDR3 is TGCGCCAGCAGCCCCTTTCTGACTAGCTCCTACAATGAGCAGTTCTTC.

The chain combines TRBV6-1 with TRBJ2-2; tentative D call: TRBD1 (6 bases). The CDR3 loop spans 18 amino acids. V was trimmed by 4 bases and J by 2 bases, leaving 20 bases between them. Germline V CDR1 and CDR2: MNHNS, SASEGT. The CDR3 DNA reads as TGTGCCAGCAGTGGAGCCCAGGGCAGGGGAAGAAACACCGGGGAGCTGTTTTTT. Translation gives CASSGAQGRGRNTGELFF.

The chain combines TRBV7-6 with TRBJ2-3, with D perhaps matching TRBD2 (6 bases). The V gene lost 4 bases and the J gene lost 9 bases, with 11 bases spanning the gap. The CDR3 is 12 residues long. CDR1 and CDR2 (germline): SGHVS, FNYEAQ. This CDR3 reads CASSSIGGTQYF. CDR3 nucleotides: TGTGCCAGCAGCTCGATCGGAGGGACGCAGTATTTT.

This chain uses TRBV10-3 with TRBJ1-5; tentative D call: TRBD1 (6 bases). CDR1 and CDR2 from the germline V gene are ENHRY and SYGVKD. V dropped 3 bases and J dropped 1 base, with 10 bases sitting between them. CDR3 size: 15 residues. This CDR3 reads CAISEGGASNQPQHF. The DNA for the CDR3 is TGTGCCATCAGTGAAGGGGGGGCGAGCAATCAGCCCCAGCATTTT.

The genes are TRBV2 and TRBJ1-2, with TRBD1 matching 8 bases. The CDR3 has 14 amino acids. With V trimmed by 6 bases and J by 5 bases, 8 bases remained unmatched. CDR1 is SNHLY and CDR2 is FYNNEI in the germline V gene. The CDR3 spells CASRGDRGLYGYTF. The CDR3 coding sequence is TGTGCCAGCAGAGGCGACAGGGGCCTTTATGGCTACACCTTC. The full variable domain, in which reference TRBV2 and TRBJ1-2 provide the parts outside the CDR3, is EPEVTQTPSHQVTQMGQEVILRCVPISNHLYFYWYRQILGQKVEFLVSFYNNEISEKSEIFDDQFSVERPDGSNFTLKIRSTKLEDSAMYFCASRGDRGLYGYTFGSGTRLTVV.

The chain employs TRBV29-1 and TRBJ2-1; no definite D call. Deletions cut 2 bases from V and 9 bases from J, with 8 bases between. The CDR3 has 11 residues. Germline CDR1 SQVTM, CDR2 ANQGSEA. CDR3 coding DNA: TGCAGCGTTGAAAAGGGCACTGAGCAGTTCTTC. Encoded protein: CSVEKGTEQFF.

The rearrangement joins TRBV15 to TRBJ2-1; 12 bases are a match to TRBD2. The CDR3 contains 15 residues. J gave up 7 bases and V 4 bases, and 5 bases lay outside the gene matches. The germline gives CDR1 LNHNV, CDR2 YYDKDF (reference sequence). Here the CDR3 reads CATSKEGLAGNEQFF. The CDR3, as DNA: TGTGCCACCAGCAAAGAAGGACTAGCGGGAAATGAGCAGTTCTTC.

The chain employs TRBV5-5 and TRBJ2-3; D is ambiguous. CDR1 and CDR2 from the germline V gene are SGHKS and YYEKEE (reference sequence). This CDR3 contains 15 residues. Trimming stripped 2 bases from V and 3 bases from J, with 13 bases between. In DNA, the CDR3 is TGTGCCAGCAGCTTTGACGATATAAGGACAGATACGCAGTATTTT. This gives the protein CASSFDDIRTDTQYF.

V and J are TRBV27 and TRBJ1-2; TRBD1 aligns across 7 bases. The CDR3 is made up of 14 amino acids. With V trimmed by 5 bases and J by 4 bases, 7 bases remained unmatched. The germline CDR1 and CDR2 sequences are MNHEY and SMNVEV (reference sequence). The CDR3 region has the DNA TGTGCCAGCAGTCGCCAGGGGGGGGGCTATGGCTACACCTTC. The encoded protein is CASSRQGGGYGYTF.

The gene calls are TRBV7-8 and TRBJ2-7; no clear D gene. V lost 1 base and J 9 bases, leaving 13 bases between the germline ends. Germline assignment: CDR1 SGHVS and CDR2 FQNEAQ. The CDR3 is made up of 13 amino acids. CDR3 sequence reads: CASSLDPTFPQYF. In nucleotides, the CDR3 is TGTGCCAGCAGCTTAGACCCCACCTTTCCGCAGTACTTC.

The chain has TRBV7-6 and TRBJ2-7, with D tentatively TRBD1 (6 bases). The germline CDR1 and CDR2 sequences are SGHVS and FNYEAQ. The CDR3 spans 14 residues. Trimming left V 5 bases short and J 4 bases short, with 15 bases between. This CDR3 reads CASSRFDRQYEQYF. The CDR3 DNA reads as TGTGCCAGCAGCCGCTTCGACAGGCAATACGAGCAGTACTTC. The whole variable domain, remainder taken from reference TRBV7-6 and TRBJ2-7, is GAGVSQSPRYKVTKRGQDVALRCDPISGHVSLYWYRQALGQGPEFLTYFNYEAQQDKSGLPNDRFSAERPEGSISTLTIQRTEQRDSAMYRCASSRFDRQYEQYFGPGTRLTVT.

This sequence joins TRBV7-9 and TRBJ2-1; a weak D match, TRBD2 (6 bases). CDR1 and CDR2 (germline): SEHNR, FQNEAQ (reference sequence). V was clipped by 3 bases and J by 9 bases, with 15 bases between them. This CDR3 is built from 14 residues. This chain's CDR3 is CASSFGPLALEQFF. The CDR3 region has the DNA TGTGCCAGCAGCTTTGGACCGCTAGCGCTTGAGCAGTTCTTC.

The genes are TRBV4-1 and TRBJ2-2; D possibly corresponds to TRBD2 (6 bases). From germline, CDR1 is MGHRA and CDR2 YSYEKL. Trimming stripped 0 bases from V and 1 base from J, with 9 bases between. The CDR3 extends over 16 amino acids. The CDR3 loop is CASSQDGGLNTGELFF. CDR3 DNA sequence: TGCGCCAGCAGCCAAGACGGGGGACTGAACACCGGGGAGCTGTTTTTT.

A note on this clone: Other DNA sequences in the sample encode the same CDR3. The rearrangement joins TRBV19 to TRBJ2-7; D call uncertain. Trimming took 1 base from V and 1 from J, leaving 8 bases between them. The CDR3 loop spans 14 amino acids. Germline V gene lookup returns CDR1 LNHDA and CDR2 SQIVND (reference sequence). Here the CDR3 reads CASSIGAGSYEQYF. CDR3 in DNA: TGTGCCAGTAGTATAGGCGCCGGGTCCTACGAGCAGTACTTC.

J is TRBJ1-1 and V is TRBV5-1; possible D gene TRBD1, 6 bases. V lost 4 bases and J lost 1, with 11 bases in between. Germline V lookup: CDR1 SGHRS, CDR2 YFSETQ. The CDR3 covers 14 residues. The CDR3 sequence: CASSRAGQNTEAFF. CDR3 in DNA: TGCGCCAGCAGCCGGGCGGGACAGAACACTGAAGCTTTCTTT.

The gene calls are TRBV7-9 and TRBJ2-7; 9 bases map to TRBD1. V was pared by 2 bases and J by 4 bases, with 9 bases of the junction left unmatched. The CDR3 is 16 amino acids. The germline gives CDR1 SEHNR, CDR2 FQNEAQ (reference sequence). The CDR3 DNA sequence: TGTGCCAGCAGCTTAAGAGGACAGGGGTTTTCTTACGAGCAGTACTTC. Its translation: CASSLRGQGFSYEQYF.

For this clone: The junction differs from germline at one of its ends, possibly a read error. The V gene is TRBV6-1, the J gene TRBJ1-4; D perhaps matches TRBD1 (6 bases). CDR3 size: 13 residues. Germline V lookup: CDR1 MNHNS, CDR2 SASEGT. CDR3 bases: TGTGCCAGCAGTGAACTGAGGGACATTTCTATCGATTTT. Translated: CASSELRDISIDF.

This clone was counted once. The chain uses TRBV10-1 and TRBJ2-5; 7 bases map to TRBD2. Germline V gives CDR1 WNHNN, CDR2 SYGVQD (reference sequence). The J segment lost 5 bases and the V segment lost 3 bases, leaving 12 bases of the junction unmatched. This CDR3 is 16 amino acids long. The CDR3 protein is CASSDGGAGVWETQYF. For the CDR3, the DNA is TGCGCCAGCAGTGATGGAGGTGCGGGAGTTTGGGAGACCCAGTACTTC.

This rearrangement joins TRBV28 to TRBJ2-7; TRBD1 matches at 7 bases. V dropped 6 bases and J dropped 0; count of bases not matched to a gene: 8. Germline V gene lookup returns CDR1 MDHEN and CDR2 SYDVKM. This CDR3 spans 15 amino acids. The CDR3 DNA is TGTGCCAGCAGCGGACAGGACGGCTACTCCTACGAGCAGTACTTC. Residues: CASSGQDGYSYEQYF.

This chain joins TRBV4-2 and TRBJ2-7, with 12 nucleotides matching TRBD1. CDR1 and CDR2 from the germline V gene are LGHNA and YNFKEQ. After removal of 4 bases from V and 6 bases from J, the junction contained 16 bases not matched to a gene. This CDR3 region has 18 residues. CDR3 nucleotides: TGTGCCAGCAGCCGGGACCAAGGGGGCGGGACAGGGGGCGGCGAGCAGTACTTC. As protein: CASSRDQGGGTGGGEQYF.

The J gene is TRBJ2-7, the V gene TRBV7-2, with a possible D match to TRBD1 (6 bases). Between the trimmed V and J ends, which lost 5 bases and 5 bases, there was a span of 19 bases. This CDR3 has 15 residues. The germline gives CDR1 SGHTA, CDR2 FQGNSA. The CDR3: CASSKTGIWSDEQYF. In nucleotides, the CDR3 is TGTGCCAGCAGCAAAACAGGGATTTGGAGCGACGAGCAGTACTTC. The full variable domain, rest sourced from reference TRBV7-2 and TRBJ2-7, is GAGVSQSPSNKVTEKGKDVELRCDPISGHTALYWYRQSLGQGLEFLIYFQGNSAPDKSGLPSDRFSAERTGGSVSTLTIQRTQQEDSAVYLCASSKTGIWSDEQYFGPGTRLTVT.

This sequence joins TRBV4-1 and TRBJ2-3; tentatively, D is TRBD1 (5 bases). The CDR3 is 18 amino acids. Trimming removed 2 bases at V and 2 bases at J, with 20 bases between. In germline, CDR1 is MGHRA, CDR2 YSYEKL. The CDR3 reads CASSQPRWQGRPTDTQYF. The CDR3 bases are TGCGCCAGCAGCCAACCCCGGTGGCAGGGCCGCCCCACAGATACGCAGTATTTT.

This clone was seen just once. The chain uses TRBV7-6 and TRBJ2-1, with TRBD2 matching 13 bases. Germline CDR1 reads SGHVS; CDR2 reads FNYEAQ. V trimming: 0 bases; J trimming: 7 bases; junction bases outside the gene matches: 6. The CDR3 contains 17 residues. CDR3 sequence (DNA): TGTGCCAGCAGCTTAGCGGGGACTAGCGGGACCAAGAATGAGCAGTTCTTC. It specifies CASSLAGTSGTKNEQFF.

J is TRBJ2-3 and V is TRBV11-2, with D maybe TRBD1 (5 bases). This CDR3 spans 16 amino acids. V gave up 5 bases and J gave up 2 bases, with 17 bases separating them. The germline CDR1 and CDR2 sequences are SGHAT and FQNNGV. CDR3 sequence (DNA): TGTGCCAGCAGCCTAATATTGGGGCTTCCCACAGATACGCAGTATTTT. Translating it yields CASSLILGLPTDTQYF.

This clone occurred once. V usage is TRBV5-6 and J usage is TRBJ1-5; D remains unclear. V lost 4 bases, J lost 4 bases, and 18 bases lay in between. Germline V CDR1 and CDR2: SGHDT, YYEEEE. CDR3 length: 16 amino acids. The CDR3 DNA is TGTGCCAGCAGCGCTGGAACTGCAGAGAGGAATCAGCCCCAGCATTTT. Translated, it gives CASSAGTAERNQPQHF.